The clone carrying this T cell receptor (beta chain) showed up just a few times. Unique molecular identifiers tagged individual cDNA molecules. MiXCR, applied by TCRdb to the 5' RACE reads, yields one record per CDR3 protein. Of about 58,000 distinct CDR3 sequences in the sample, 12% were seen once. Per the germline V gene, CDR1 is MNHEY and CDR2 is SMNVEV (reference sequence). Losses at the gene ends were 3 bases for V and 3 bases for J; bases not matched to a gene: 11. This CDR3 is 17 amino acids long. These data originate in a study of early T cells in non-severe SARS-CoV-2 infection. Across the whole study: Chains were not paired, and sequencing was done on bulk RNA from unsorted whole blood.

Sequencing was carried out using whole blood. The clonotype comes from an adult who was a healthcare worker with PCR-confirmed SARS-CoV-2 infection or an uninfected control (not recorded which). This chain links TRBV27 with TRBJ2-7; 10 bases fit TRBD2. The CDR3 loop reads CASSFLPTSGAIYEQYF. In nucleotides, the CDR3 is TGTGCCAGCAGTTTTCTTCCTACTAGCGGGGCCATCTACGAGCAGTACTTC.